The following is a TCR beta chain sequence with its context. The data belong to a study of patients and donors after allogeneic stem cell transplantation. TCRdb analysed the RT-PCR reads with MiXCR anew, one entry per CDR3 protein. Of about 960,000 distinct CDR3 sequences in the sample, roughly 17% were seen once. The CDR3 spans 13 residues. Germline CDR1 ENHRY, CDR2 SYGVKD. Trimming shortened V by 6 bases and J by 6 bases, and 9 bases separated the two germline ends. This TCR was sampled from a human donor who was either an allogeneic HSCT recipient or a stem cell or donor lymphocyte infusion donor (not recorded which). It is not recorded whose cells these are; they may come from a transplant donor. The chain has TRBV10-3 and TRBJ1-6; D is ambiguous. The specimen was blood, either unsorted or a sorted T cell fraction (not recorded which). CDR3 sequence: CAIRRDLNSPLHF. The CDR3 DNA is TGTGCCATCAGGAGGGATCTTAATTCACCCCTCCACTTT.